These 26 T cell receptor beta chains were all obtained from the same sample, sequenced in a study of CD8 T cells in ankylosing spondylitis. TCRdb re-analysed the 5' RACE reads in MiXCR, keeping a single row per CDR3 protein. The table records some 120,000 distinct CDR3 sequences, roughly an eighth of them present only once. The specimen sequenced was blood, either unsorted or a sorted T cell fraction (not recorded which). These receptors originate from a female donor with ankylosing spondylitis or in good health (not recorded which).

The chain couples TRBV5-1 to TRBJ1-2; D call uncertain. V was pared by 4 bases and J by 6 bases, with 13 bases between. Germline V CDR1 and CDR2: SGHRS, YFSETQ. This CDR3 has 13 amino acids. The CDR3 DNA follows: TGCGCCAGCAGCGTGGTCGGGGATCATGGCTACACCTTC. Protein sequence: CASSVVGDHGYTF.

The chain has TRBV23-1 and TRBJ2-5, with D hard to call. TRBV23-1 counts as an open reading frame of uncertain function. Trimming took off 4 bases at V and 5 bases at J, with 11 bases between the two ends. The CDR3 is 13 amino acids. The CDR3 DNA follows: TGCGCCAGCAGTCCCCGTTCCGGGGAGACCCAGTACTTC. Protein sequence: CASSPRSGETQYF.

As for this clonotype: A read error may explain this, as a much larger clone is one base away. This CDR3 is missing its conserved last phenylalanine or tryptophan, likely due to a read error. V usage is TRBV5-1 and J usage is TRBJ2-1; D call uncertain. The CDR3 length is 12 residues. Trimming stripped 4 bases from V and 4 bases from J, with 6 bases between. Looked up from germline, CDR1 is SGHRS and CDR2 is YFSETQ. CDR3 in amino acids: CASSTLYNEQFL. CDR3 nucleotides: TGCGCCAGCAGCACCCTTTACAATGAGCAGTTCTTG.

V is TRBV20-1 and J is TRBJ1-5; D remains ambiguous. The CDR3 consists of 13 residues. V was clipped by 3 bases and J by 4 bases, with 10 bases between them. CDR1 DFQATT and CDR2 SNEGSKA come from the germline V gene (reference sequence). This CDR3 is CSAREAVNQPQHF. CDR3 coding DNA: TGCAGTGCTAGGGAGGCCGTGAATCAGCCCCAGCATTTT.

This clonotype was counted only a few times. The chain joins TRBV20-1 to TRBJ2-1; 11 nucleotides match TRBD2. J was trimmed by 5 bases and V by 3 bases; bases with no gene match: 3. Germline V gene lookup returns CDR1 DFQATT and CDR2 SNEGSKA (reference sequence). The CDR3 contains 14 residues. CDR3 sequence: CSASQLAGDNEQFF. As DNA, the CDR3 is TGCAGTGCTAGTCAACTAGCGGGAGACAATGAGCAGTTCTTC.

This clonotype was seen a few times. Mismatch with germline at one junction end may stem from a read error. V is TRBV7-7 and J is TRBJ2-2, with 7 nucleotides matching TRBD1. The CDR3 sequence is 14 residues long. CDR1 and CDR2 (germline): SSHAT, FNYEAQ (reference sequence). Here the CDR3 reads CASSQGTVSGELFF. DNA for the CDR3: TGTGCTAGCAGCCAAGGGACAGTTTCCGGGGAGCTGTTTTTT.

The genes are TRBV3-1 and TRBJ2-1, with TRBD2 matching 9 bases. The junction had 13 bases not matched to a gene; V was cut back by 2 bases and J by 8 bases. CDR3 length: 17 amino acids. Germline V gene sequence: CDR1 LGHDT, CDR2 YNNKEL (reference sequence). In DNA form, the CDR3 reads TGTGCCAGCAGCCAAAAGCTAGCGGGGACGGTGCGCTATGAGCAGTTCTTC. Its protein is CASSQKLAGTVRYEQFF.

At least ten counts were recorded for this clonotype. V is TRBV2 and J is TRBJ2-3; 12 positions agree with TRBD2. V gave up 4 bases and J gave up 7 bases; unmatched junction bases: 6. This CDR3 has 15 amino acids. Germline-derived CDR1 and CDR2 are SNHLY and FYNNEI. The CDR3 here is CASSASSGGANTQYF. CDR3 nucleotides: TGTGCCAGCAGTGCCTCTAGCGGGGGGGCAAATACGCAGTATTTT.

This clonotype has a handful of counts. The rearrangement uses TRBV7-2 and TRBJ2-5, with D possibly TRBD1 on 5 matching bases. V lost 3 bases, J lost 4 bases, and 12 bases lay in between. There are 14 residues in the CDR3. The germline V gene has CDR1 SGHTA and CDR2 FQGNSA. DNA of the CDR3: TGTGCCAGCAGCTTCCAGGGCGGCCCAGAGACCCAGTACTTC. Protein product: CASSFQGGPETQYF. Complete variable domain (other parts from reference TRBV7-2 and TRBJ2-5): GAGVSQSPSNKVTEKGKDVELRCDPISGHTALYWYRQSLGQGLEFLIYFQGNSAPDKSGLPSDRFSAERTGGSVSTLTIQRTQQEDSAVYLCASSFQGGPETQYFGPGTRLLVL.

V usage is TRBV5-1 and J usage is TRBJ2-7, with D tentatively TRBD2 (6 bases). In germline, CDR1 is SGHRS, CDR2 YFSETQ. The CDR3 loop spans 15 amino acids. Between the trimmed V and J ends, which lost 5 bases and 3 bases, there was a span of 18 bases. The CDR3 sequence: CASSQAGAGNYEQYF. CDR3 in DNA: TGCGCCAGCAGTCAAGCCGGCGCGGGAAACTACGAGCAGTACTTC.

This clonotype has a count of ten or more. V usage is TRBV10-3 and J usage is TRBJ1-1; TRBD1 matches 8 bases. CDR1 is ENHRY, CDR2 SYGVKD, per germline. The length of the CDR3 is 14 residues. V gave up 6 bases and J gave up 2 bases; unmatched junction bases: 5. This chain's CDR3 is CAIRQGGTNTEAFF. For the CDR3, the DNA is TGTGCCATCAGACAGGGGGGAACCAACACTGAAGCTTTCTTT.

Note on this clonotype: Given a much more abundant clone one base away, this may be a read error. CDR3 sequence reads: CVSSPAGGVGYTF. The DNA for the CDR3 is TGCGTCAGCAGCCCAGCGGGGGGTGTCGGCTACACCTTC. V gene TRBV5-1 combines with J gene TRBJ1-2; D is possibly TRBD1 (5 bases). CDR1 is SGHRS and CDR2 is YFSETQ in the germline V gene. The CDR3 is 13 residues long.

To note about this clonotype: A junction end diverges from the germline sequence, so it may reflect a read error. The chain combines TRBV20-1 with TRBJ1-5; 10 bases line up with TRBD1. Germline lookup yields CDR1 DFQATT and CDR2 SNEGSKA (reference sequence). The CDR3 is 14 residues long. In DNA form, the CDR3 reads TGCAGTGTTATATGGGGACAGGGGAATCCGCCCCAGCATTTT. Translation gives CSVIWGQGNPPQHF.

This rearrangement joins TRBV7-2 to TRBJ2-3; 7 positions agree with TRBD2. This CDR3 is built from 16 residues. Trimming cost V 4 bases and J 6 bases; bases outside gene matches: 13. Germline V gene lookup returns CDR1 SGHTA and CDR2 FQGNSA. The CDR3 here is CASSSHVGLGSDTQYF. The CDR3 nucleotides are TGTGCCAGCAGCTCCCACGTTGGACTAGGCTCCGATACGCAGTATTTT.

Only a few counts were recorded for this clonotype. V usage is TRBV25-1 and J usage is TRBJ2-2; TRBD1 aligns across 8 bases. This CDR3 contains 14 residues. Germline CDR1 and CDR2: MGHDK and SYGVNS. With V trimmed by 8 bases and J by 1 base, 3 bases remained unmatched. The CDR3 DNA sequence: TGTGCCAGCCAGGGGACAGGGAACACCGGGGAGCTGTTTTTT. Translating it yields CASQGTGNTGELFF.

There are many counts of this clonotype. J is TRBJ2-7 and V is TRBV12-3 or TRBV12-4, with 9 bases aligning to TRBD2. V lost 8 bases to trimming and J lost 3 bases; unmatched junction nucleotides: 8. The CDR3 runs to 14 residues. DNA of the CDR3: TGTGCCAGCGGGGATCAGCGGGGGGACTACGAGCAGTACTTC. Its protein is CASGDQRGDYEQYF.

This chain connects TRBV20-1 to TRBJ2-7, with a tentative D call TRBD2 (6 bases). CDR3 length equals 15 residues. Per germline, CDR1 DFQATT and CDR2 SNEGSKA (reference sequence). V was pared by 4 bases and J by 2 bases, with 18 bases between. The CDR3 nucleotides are TGCAGTGCTATTAATAGCGGAGAGGAGGCCTACGAGCAGTACTTC. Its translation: CSAINSGEEAYEQYF.

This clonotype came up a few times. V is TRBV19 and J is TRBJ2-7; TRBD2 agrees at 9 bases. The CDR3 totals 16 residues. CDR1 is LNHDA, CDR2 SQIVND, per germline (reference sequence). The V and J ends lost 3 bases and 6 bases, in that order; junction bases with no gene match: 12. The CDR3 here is CASSMVSGSSRREQYF. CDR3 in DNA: TGTGCCAGTAGTATGGTTAGCGGGAGTTCTCGCCGCGAGCAGTACTTC.

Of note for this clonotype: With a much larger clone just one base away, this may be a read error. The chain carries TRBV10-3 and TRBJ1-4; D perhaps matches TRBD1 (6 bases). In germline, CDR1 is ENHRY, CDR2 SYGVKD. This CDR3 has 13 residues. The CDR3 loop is CVAGGGRGEKLFF. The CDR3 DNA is TGTGTCGCCGGCGGGGGCCGCGGTGAAAAACTGTTTTTT.

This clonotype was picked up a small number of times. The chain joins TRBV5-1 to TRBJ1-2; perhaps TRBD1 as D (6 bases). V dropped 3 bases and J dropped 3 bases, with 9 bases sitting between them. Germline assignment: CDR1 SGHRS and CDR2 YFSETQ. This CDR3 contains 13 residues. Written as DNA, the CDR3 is TGCGCCAGCAGCTCGGACAGAGACTATGGCTACACCTTC. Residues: CASSSDRDYGYTF.

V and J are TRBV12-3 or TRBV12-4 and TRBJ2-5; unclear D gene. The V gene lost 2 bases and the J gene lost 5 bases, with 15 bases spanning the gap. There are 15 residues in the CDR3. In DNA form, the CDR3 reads TGTGCCAGCAGTTTATGGCAGAATCCAAAGGAGACCCAGTACTTC. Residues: CASSLWQNPKETQYF.

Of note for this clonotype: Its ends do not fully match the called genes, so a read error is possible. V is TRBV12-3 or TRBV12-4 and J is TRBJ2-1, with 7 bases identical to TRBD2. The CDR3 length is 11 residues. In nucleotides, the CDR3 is TGTGCCAGCAGCCTAGGGAACGCGGGGGTCTTC. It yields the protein CASSLGNAGVF.

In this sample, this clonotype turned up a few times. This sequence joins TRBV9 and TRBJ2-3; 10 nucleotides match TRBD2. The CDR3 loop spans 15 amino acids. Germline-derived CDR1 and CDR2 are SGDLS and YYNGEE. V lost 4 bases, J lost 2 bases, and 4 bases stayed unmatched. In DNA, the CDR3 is TGTGCCAGCAGCCCCAGCGGGAGGGCCACAGATACGCAGTATTTT. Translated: CASSPSGRATDTQYF.

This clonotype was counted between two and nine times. The chain's CDR3 is CASSAVEGPSWDTQYF. CDR3 bases: TGTGCCAGCAGCGCTGTCGAGGGGCCCTCTTGGGATACGCAGTATTTT. The V call is TRBV12-3 or TRBV12-4, the J call TRBJ2-3; D might be TRBD1 or TRBD2, each matching 5 bases. The CDR3 runs 16 residues. The germline V and J ends were trimmed by 6 bases and 6 bases, with 22 bases remaining between them.

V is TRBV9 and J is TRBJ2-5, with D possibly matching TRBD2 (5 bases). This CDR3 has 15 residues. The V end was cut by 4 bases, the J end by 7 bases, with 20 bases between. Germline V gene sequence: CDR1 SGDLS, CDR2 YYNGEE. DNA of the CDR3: TGTGCCAGCAGCCCCACGGGGAGCCTACGATGGACCCAGTACTTC. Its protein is CASSPTGSLRWTQYF. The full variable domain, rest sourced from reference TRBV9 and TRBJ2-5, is DSGVTQTPKHLITATGQRVTLRCSPRSGDLSVYWYQQSLDQGLQFLIQYYNGEERAKGNILERFSAQQFPDLHSELNLSSLELGDSALYFCASSPTGSLRWTQYFGPGTRLLVL.

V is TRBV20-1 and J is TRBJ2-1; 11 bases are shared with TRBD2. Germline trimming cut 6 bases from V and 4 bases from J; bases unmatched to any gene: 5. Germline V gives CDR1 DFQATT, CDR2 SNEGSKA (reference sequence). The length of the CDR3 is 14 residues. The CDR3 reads CSAPTSGIYNEQFF. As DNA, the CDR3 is TGCAGTGCACCGACTAGCGGGATTTACAATGAGCAGTTCTTC.